Listed below are T cell receptor beta chains from one sample, sequenced in a study of T cell changes during pregnancy in multiple sclerosis. The table came from immunoSEQ multiplex PCR; TCRdb's copy has only in-frame clones and leaves some out. This sample has fewer than 70,000 clones, with approximately 87% found just once. The source material was peripheral blood from another person, used as feeder cells. These receptors came from a human donor whose cells served as feeder cells for cultures in a pregnancy study. Both conserved end residues are trimmed from each CDR3.

V gene	CDR3 protein
TRBV7-9	ASSLGNVDQY
TRBV19	ASSQETGPDTQY
TRBV6-1	ASSDTEGRRYEQY
TRBV4-2	ASSLGQGASGANVLT
TRBV19	ASSSGTLNYGYT
TRBV5-1	ASSLDSSVNSPLH
TRBV19	ASTSTGVWQPQH
TRBV5-4	ASTGGEDSPLH
TRBV10-1	ASSDPGSSYNEQF
TRBV7-2	ASSLKVLHEQY
TRBV19	ASSSLEGSQYEQY
TRBV4-2	ASSPLTSGDTYEQY
TRBV2	ASSDGGLPGTDTQY
TRBV9	ASSVSDRVSGELF
TRBV27	ASSPTGAGNTIY
TRBV30	AWKLAGGGGYT
TRBV19	AVGLGRGYEQY
TRBV10-1	ASSDYPLNEQF
TRBV28	ASSFPGTYEQY
TRBV2	ASSGDWNSPLH
TRBV6-5	ASSYSSVGDGVETR
TRBV5-8	ASSLGQGAQETQY
TRBV6-1	ASRTDFYQPQH
TRBV6-5	ASSSQSVGLNQPQH
TRBV4-1	ASSPTPGTSVRNEQF
TRBV25-1	ASSGPLNTEAF
TRBV23-1	AHRVQHGYT
TRBV5-6	ASSATGTYYGYT
TRBV5-1	ASTADSTTDTQY
TRBV28	ASSLTEQINQPQH
TRBV29-1	SVALSYEQY
TRBV5-1	ASSFGQFSTDTQY
TRBV5-6	ASSWGGTASSYNSPLH
TRBV5-6	ASSRQGQQETQY
TRBV9	ASSPWTGGDSPLH
TRBV5-1	ASSPPRSGSNTGELF
TRBV11-2	ASSLGQDWAF
TRBV20-1	SAQPYGGYT
TRBV6-5	ASRPSTGNYGYT
TRBV6-6	ASSYERGGGKETQY